What follows are 10 T cell receptor beta chains derived from one specimen sequenced in a study of CD8+CD57+ T cells in acquired aplastic anemia. The template used for profiling TCR beta VDJ and CDR3 was genomic DNA. TCRdb re-called the reads through MiXCR, storing one row per CDR3 protein. The data show hundreds of thousands of distinct CDR3 sequences, around 72% seen once. Material: sorted CD4+, CD8+, or CD8+CD57+ T cells (not recorded which) from PBMCs. Receptor source: a human donor in good health, serving as a control.

This clonotype occurred a few times. The chain links TRBV30 to TRBJ1-2; possibly TRBD1 for D (6 bases). The CDR3 is 13 residues long. Germline V gene data show CDR1 as GTSNPN and CDR2 as SVGIG (reference sequence). The V end was cut by 2 bases, the J end by 4 bases, with 11 bases between. The CDR3, as DNA: TGTGCCTGGAGTAGGGGGGGTCCCTATGGCTACACCTTC. Translating gives CAWSRGGPYGYTF.

This clonotype was counted at least ten times. The chain joins TRBV12-3 or TRBV12-4 to TRBJ1-6; 10 bases line up with TRBD1. The V and J ends lost 5 bases and 14 bases, in that order; junction bases with no gene match: 6. The CDR3 spans 13 residues. CDR3 bases: TGTGCCAGCAGTCCGGGACAGGGGAAAACCCTCCACTTT. This codes for CASSPGQGKTLHF.

To note about this clonotype: Since no conserved phenylalanine or tryptophan closes the CDR3, a read error is the likely cause. The limits of the CDR3 on the DNA are not certain, so only TCRdb's listed CDR3 is given. V is TRBV7-2 and J is TRBJ1-1; TRBD1 reflects the table's D call only, with no check against the DNA. A total of 13 residues make up the CDR3, ends included. Per the germline V gene, CDR1 is SGHTA and CDR2 is FQGNSA. CDR3 in amino acids: CASSLDRANGGYI.

V and J are TRBV7-9 and TRBJ1-2; no reliable D call. The CDR3 covers 15 residues. The V end lost 2 bases, the J end lost 13 bases, and 23 bases lay between the germline ends. Per the germline V gene, CDR1 is SEHNR and CDR2 is FQNEAQ (reference sequence). CDR3 sequence: CASSLTASDTEAFTF. In nucleotides, the CDR3 is TGTGCCAGCAGCTTAACGGCGTCTGACACTGAAGCTTTCACCTTC.

The chain employs TRBV20-1 and TRBJ1-2; 8 bases line up with TRBD1. The CDR3 is 15 amino acids. V shed 6 bases and J 2 bases; nucleotides not matched to a gene: 11. The germline V gene encodes CDR1 DFQATT and CDR2 SNEGSKA (reference sequence). As DNA, the CDR3 is TGCAGTGCCCCTGACAGACAGGGGTTCAACTATGGCTACACCTTC. It translates to CSAPDRQGFNYGYTF.

The rearrangement links TRBV20-1 to TRBJ1-2; D perhaps matches TRBD1 (5 bases). There are 12 residues in the CDR3. Germline V CDR1 and CDR2: DFQATT, SNEGSKA (reference sequence). The V and J ends lost 1 base and 8 bases respectively, with 11 bases between them. CDR3 DNA sequence: TGCAGTGCTAGAGGGGGGGGGGTGGGCTACACCTTC. Protein sequence: CSARGGGVGYTF.

V gene TRBV19 combines with J gene TRBJ1-1; D call uncertain. CDR3 length: 12 amino acids. V lost 11 bases to trimming and J lost 2 bases, with 12 bases between them. Germline CDR1 and CDR2: LNHDA and SQIVND (reference sequence). CDR3 loop: CAWRRGNTEAFF. The DNA for the CDR3 is TGTGCCTGGAGACGGGGTAACACTGAAGCTTTCTTT.

The chain couples TRBV7-6 to TRBJ2-7; D unclear. The CDR3 loop spans 15 amino acids. The V end lost 6 bases, the J end lost 2 bases, and 17 bases lay between the germline ends. Germline V CDR1 and CDR2: SGHVS, FNYEAQ. In DNA, the CDR3 is TGTGCCAGCAGTGACAATCCTGGTCCTGCCTACGAGCAGTACTTC. This encodes CASSDNPGPAYEQYF.

This chain connects TRBV29-1 to TRBJ1-2, with a possible D match to TRBD1 (5 bases). The CDR3 runs to 12 residues. From germline, CDR1 is SQVTM and CDR2 ANQGSEA. V lost 3 bases and J 8 bases, leaving 13 bases between the germline ends. The CDR3 nucleotides read TGCAGCGTTGATAAGGGGATTCGGGGCTACACCTTC. Protein: CSVDKGIRGYTF.

On this clonotype: The junction departs from the called germline gene at one end, perhaps through a read error. The chain combines TRBV7-8 with TRBJ2-3, with TRBD2 matching 10 bases. The length of the CDR3 is 18 residues. Germline CDR1 and CDR2: SGHVS and FQNEAQ. CDR3 in DNA: TGTGTCAGCAGCTTATCAAAGCGGGGGGGCCTGCGCACAGATACGCAGTATTTT. Translation gives CVSSLSKRGGLRTDTQYF. The whole variable domain, filled in from reference TRBV7-8 and TRBJ2-3, reads GAGVSQSPRYKVAKRGQDVALRCDPISGHVSLFWYQQALGQGPEFLTYFQNEAQLDKSGLPSDRFFAERPEGSVSTLKIQRTQQEDSAVYLCVSSLSKRGGLRTDTQYFGPGTRLTVL.